This T cell receptor beta chain is from a study of blood T cell repertoires in COVID-19. Study context: Whether acute or convalescent, the COVID-19 samples came from the United States, Italy and Spain. PBMCs, B-cell-depleted T cells, or T cells were the source of the cDNA or gDNA that made up the material.

Clones were read by immunoSEQ multiplex PCR, and TCRdb kept only the in-frame ones, dropping some. The sample comprises fewer than 300,000 clones, roughly 87% of which are singletons, and just under 9.5% rests with the top ten. CDR3 length: 14 residues. Unmatched junction bases numbered 1, after V lost 2 bases and J lost 4 bases. In germline, CDR1 is ENHRY, CDR2 SYGVKD. This chain uses TRBV10-3 with TRBJ2-1; 8 nucleotides agree with TRBD2. This receptor was identified in a young man with active or convalescent COVID-19. Sequenced sample: peripheral blood. This CDR3 is CAISEQRGYNEQFF. The CDR3 DNA follows: TGTGCCATCAGTGAGCAGCGGGGGTACAATGAGCAGTTCTTC.